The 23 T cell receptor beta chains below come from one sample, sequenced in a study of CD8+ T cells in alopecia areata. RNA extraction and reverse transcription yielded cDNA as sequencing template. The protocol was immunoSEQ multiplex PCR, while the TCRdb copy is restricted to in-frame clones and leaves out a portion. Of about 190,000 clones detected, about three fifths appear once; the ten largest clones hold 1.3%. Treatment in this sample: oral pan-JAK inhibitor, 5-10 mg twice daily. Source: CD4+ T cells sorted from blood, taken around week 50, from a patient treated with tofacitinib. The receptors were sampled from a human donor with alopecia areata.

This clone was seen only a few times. The CDR3 region is CASSLHGGYTF. CDR3 bases: TGTGCCAGCAGCTTACACGGAGGCTACACCTTC. The chain recombines TRBV7-2 with TRBJ1-2; D unresolved. V was shortened by 2 bases and J by 8 bases, with 6 bases between the two germline ends. The CDR3 is 11 residues long. Germline CDR1 reads SGHTA; CDR2 reads FQGNSA.

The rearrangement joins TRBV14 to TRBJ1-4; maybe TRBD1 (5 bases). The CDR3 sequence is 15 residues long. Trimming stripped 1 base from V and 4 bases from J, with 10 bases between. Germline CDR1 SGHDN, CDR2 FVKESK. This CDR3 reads CASSQVGGYNEKLFF. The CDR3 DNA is TGTGCCAGCAGCCAAGTCGGGGGTTATAATGAAAAACTGTTTTTT.

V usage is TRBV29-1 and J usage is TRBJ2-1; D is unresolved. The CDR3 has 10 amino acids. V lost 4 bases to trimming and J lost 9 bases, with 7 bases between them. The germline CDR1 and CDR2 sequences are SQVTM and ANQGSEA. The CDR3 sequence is CSVAMGEQFF. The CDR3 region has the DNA TGCAGCGTTGCTATGGGTGAGCAGTTCTTC.

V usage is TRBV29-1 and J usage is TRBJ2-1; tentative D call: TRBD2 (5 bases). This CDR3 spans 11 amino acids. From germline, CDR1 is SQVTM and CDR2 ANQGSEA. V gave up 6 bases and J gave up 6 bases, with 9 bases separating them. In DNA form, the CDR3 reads TGCAGCGTCCAGAGGGCCAATGAGCAGTTCTTC. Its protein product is CSVQRANEQFF.

In nucleotides, the CDR3 is TGTGCCTGGAGCGACCTCGTTACCGGGGAGCTGTTTTTT. Translating it yields CAWSDLVTGELFF. V usage is TRBV30 and J usage is TRBJ2-2, with no clear D. There are 13 residues in the CDR3. V was cut by 3 bases and J by 5 bases, with 10 bases left in between. Per germline, CDR1 GTSNPN and CDR2 SVGIG (reference sequence).

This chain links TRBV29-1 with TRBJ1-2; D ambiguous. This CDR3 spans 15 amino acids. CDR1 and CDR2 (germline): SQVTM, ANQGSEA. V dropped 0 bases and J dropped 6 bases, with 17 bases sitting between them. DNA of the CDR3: TGCAGCGTTGAAGATCGAATGGAGGGAAGGAATGGCTACACCTTC. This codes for CSVEDRMEGRNGYTF.

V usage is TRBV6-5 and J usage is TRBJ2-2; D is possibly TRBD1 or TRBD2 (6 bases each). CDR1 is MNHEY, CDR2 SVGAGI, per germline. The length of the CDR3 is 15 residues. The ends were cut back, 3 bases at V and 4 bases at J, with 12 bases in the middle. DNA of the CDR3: TGTGCCAGCAGTTATGTACAGGGAGGCACCGGGGAGCTGTTTTTT. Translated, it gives CASSYVQGGTGELFF.

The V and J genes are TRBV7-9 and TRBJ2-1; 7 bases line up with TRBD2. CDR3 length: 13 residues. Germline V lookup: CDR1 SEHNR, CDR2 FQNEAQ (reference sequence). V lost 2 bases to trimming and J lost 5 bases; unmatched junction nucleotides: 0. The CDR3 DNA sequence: TGTGCCAGCAGCTTACTAGCGGACAATGAGCAGTTCTTC. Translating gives CASSLLADNEQFF.

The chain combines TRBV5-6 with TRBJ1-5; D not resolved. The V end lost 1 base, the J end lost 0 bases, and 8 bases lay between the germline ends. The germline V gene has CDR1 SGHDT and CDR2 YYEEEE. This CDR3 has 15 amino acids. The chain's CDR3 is CASSLRGYSNQPQHF. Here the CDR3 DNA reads TGTGCCAGCAGCTTGCGAGGTTATAGCAATCAGCCCCAGCATTTT.

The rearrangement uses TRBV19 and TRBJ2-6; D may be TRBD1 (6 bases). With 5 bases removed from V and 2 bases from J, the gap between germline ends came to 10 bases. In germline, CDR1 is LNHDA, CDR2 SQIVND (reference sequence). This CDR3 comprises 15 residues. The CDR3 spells CASSPWTAGANVLTF. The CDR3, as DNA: TGTGCCAGTAGTCCCTGGACAGCTGGGGCCAACGTCCTGACTTTC.

DNA for the CDR3: TGTGCCAGCAGTCTAATTAGACAGACTGAAAAACTGTTTTTT. This encodes CASSLIRQTEKLFF. The gene calls are TRBV28 and TRBJ1-4, with TRBD1 as a possible D gene (5 bases). The CDR3 totals 14 residues. Per the germline V gene, CDR1 is MDHEN and CDR2 is SYDVKM. Trimming took 5 bases from V and 7 from J, leaving 14 bases between them.

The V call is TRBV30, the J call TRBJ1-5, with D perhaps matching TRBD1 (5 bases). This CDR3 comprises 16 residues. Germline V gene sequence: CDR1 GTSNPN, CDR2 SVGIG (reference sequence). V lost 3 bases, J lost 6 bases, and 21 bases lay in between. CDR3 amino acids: CAWSTRAGVGPQPQHF. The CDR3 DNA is TGTGCCTGGAGCACCCGCGCGGGGGTCGGCCCTCAGCCCCAGCATTTT.

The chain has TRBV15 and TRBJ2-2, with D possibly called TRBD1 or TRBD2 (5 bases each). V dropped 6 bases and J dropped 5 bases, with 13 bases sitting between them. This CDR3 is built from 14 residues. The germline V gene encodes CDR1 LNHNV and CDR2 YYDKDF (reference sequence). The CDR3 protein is CATRRDPKTGELFF. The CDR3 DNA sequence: TGTGCCACCAGGAGGGACCCAAAAACCGGGGAGCTGTTTTTT.

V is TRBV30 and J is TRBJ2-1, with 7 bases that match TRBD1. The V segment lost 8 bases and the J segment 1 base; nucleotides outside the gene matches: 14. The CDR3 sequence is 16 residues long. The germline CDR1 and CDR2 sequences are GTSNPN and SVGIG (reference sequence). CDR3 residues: CATSDTTGKSYNEQFF. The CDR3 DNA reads TGTGCCACATCCGATACGACAGGGAAGTCCTACAATGAGCAGTTCTTC.

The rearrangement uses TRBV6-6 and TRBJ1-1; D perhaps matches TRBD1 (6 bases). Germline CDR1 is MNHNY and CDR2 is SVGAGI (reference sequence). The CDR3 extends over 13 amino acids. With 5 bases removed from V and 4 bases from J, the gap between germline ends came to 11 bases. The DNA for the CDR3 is TGTGCCAGCAGTCCCACAGGGAGCACTGAAGCTTTCTTT. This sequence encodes CASSPTGSTEAFF.

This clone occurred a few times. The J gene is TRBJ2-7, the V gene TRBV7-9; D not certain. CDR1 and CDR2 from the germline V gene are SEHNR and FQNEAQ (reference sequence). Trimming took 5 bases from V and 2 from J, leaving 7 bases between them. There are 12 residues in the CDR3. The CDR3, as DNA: TGTGCCAGCAGCCACCAAGCCTACGAGCAGTACTTC. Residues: CASSHQAYEQYF.

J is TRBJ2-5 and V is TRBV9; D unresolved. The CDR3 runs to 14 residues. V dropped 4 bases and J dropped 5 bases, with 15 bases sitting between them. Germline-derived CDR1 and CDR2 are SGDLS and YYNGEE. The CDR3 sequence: CASSPGGIAETQYF. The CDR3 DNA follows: TGTGCCAGCAGCCCAGGCGGCATTGCGGAGACCCAGTACTTC. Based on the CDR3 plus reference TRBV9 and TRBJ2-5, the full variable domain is DSGVTQTPKHLITATGQRVTLRCSPRSGDLSVYWYQQSLDQGLQFLIQYYNGEERAKGNILERFSAQQFPDLHSELNLSSLELGDSALYFCASSPGGIAETQYFGPGTRLLVL.

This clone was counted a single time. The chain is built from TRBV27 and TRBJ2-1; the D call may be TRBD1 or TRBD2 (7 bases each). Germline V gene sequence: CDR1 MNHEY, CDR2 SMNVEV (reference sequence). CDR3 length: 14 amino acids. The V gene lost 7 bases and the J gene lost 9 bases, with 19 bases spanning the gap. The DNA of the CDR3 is TGTGCCAGCACCGTGGACAGGCCGGGGGGTGAGCAGTTCTTC. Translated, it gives CASTVDRPGGEQFF.

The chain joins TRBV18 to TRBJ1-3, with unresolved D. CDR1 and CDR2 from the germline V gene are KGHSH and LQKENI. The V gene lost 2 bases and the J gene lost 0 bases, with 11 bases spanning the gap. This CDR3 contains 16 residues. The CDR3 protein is CASSPGITLSGNTIYF. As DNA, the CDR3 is TGTGCCAGCTCACCAGGAATCACCCTCTCTGGAAACACCATATATTTT.

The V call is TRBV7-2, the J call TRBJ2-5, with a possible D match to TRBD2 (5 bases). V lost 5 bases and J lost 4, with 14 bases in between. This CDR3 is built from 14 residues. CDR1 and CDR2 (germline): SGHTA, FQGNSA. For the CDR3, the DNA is TGTGCCAGCAGCAGAGGACTCCAACCAGAGACCCAGTACTTC. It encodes CASSRGLQPETQYF.

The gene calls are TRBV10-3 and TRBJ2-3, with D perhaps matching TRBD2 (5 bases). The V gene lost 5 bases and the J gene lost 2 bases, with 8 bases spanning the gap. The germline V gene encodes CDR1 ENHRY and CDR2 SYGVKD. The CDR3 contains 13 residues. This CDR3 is CAISWELTDTQYF. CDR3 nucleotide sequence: TGTGCCATCAGTTGGGAGCTCACAGATACGCAGTATTTT.

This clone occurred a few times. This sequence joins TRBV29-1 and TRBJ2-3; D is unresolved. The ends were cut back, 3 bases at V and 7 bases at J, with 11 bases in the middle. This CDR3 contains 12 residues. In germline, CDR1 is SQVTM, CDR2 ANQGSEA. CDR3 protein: CSVDFAANTQYF. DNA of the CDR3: TGCAGCGTTGATTTTGCCGCTAATACGCAGTATTTT.

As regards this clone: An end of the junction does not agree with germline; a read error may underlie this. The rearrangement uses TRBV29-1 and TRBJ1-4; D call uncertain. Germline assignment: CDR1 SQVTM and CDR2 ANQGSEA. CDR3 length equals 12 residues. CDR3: CSVEDGPRVIVF. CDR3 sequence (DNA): TGCAGCGTTGAAGATGGCCCCCGAGTAATAGTTTTT.